What follows are 26 T cell receptor beta chains derived from one specimen sequenced in a study of T cells in Graves' hyperthyroidism and ophthalmopathy. Regions amplified from RNA transcripts were the TCR beta CDR3 regions. Primed by the HTBI set, a first-round RT-PCR was run on the TCR CDR3. TCRdb used MiXCR to reprocess the multiplex PCR reads, holding one entry per CDR3 protein. Counted here are approximately 490,000 distinct CDR3 sequences, 20% to 25% occurring once; the ten biggest clones make up under 55%. Material for sequencing was blood. These receptors were obtained from a woman in her sixties or seventies with Graves' ophthalmopathy.

This clonotype was observed a few times. DNA of the CDR3: TGTGCCAGCAGACAATCCGGGGGCTCCTCCTACGAGCAGTACTTC. It specifies CASRQSGGSSYEQYF. The gene calls are TRBV3-1 and TRBJ2-7; the D gene could be TRBD1 or TRBD2 (6 bases each). The CDR3 totals 15 residues. Germline assignment: CDR1 LGHDT and CDR2 YNNKEL (reference sequence). Trimming left V 6 bases short and J 0 bases short, with 15 bases between.

The chain joins TRBV20-1 to TRBJ2-1; no reliable D call. V lost 3 bases, J lost 0 bases, and 9 bases lay in between. The CDR3 contains 14 residues. CDR1 and CDR2 from the germline V gene are DFQATT and SNEGSKA (reference sequence). CDR3: CSARVLSSYNEQFF. The CDR3 region has the DNA TGCAGTGCTAGGGTCTTAAGCTCCTACAATGAGCAGTTCTTC.

This clonotype occurred many times. The J gene is TRBJ2-1, the V gene TRBV11-2, with 13 nucleotides matching TRBD2. CDR1 and CDR2 (germline): SGHAT, FQNNGV. The V segment lost 1 base and the J segment 1 base; nucleotides outside the gene matches: 1. The CDR3 is made up of 17 amino acids. Written as DNA, the CDR3 is TGTGCCAGCAGCTTAGGGACTAGCGGGAGTTCCTACAATGAGCAGTTCTTC. This gives the protein CASSLGTSGSSYNEQFF.

This clonotype was found a few times. This chain joins TRBV6-2 or TRBV6-3 and TRBJ2-2; tentative D call: TRBD1 (5 bases). The CDR3 covers 19 residues. Germline V lookup: CDR1 MNHEY, CDR2 SVGEGT. The germline V and J ends were trimmed by 3 bases and 5 bases, with 25 bases remaining between them. CDR3 amino acids: CASSYLLGSDTFLTGELFF. The CDR3 DNA reads TGTGCCAGCAGTTATCTGCTAGGATCGGACACGTTTTTGACCGGGGAGCTGTTTTTT.

This clonotype was observed a handful of times. This sequence joins TRBV20-1 and TRBJ1-1; TRBD1 might be the D (5 bases). Germline values: CDR1 DFQATT, CDR2 SNEGSKA (reference sequence). Trimming left V 7 bases short and J 4 bases short, with 19 bases between. This CDR3 contains 14 residues. CDR3 nucleotide sequence: TGCAGTGGGTCAGGGACCTCGCGGGGCACTGAAGCTTTCTTT. Protein product: CSGSGTSRGTEAFF.

The chain couples TRBV20-1 to TRBJ1-1, with TRBD1 as a possible D gene (6 bases). CDR3 length: 13 residues. V dropped 3 bases and J dropped 3 bases, with 11 bases sitting between them. The germline gives CDR1 DFQATT, CDR2 SNEGSKA (reference sequence). The CDR3 is CSARYAGDTEAFF. The CDR3 DNA follows: TGCAGTGCTAGGTACGCAGGGGACACTGAAGCTTTCTTT.

The chain combines TRBV5-1 with TRBJ1-5, with D perhaps matching TRBD1 (5 bases). This CDR3 is 15 amino acids long. The ends were cut back, 0 bases at V and 3 bases at J, with 10 bases in the middle. Germline-derived CDR1 and CDR2 are SGHRS and YFSETQ. This CDR3 reads CASSLADSLNQPQHF. The CDR3 region has the DNA TGCGCCAGCAGCTTGGCCGACAGTCTCAATCAGCCCCAGCATTTT.

This sequence joins TRBV9 and TRBJ2-5; no definite D call. The CDR3 has 14 amino acids. From germline, CDR1 is SGDLS and CDR2 YYNGEE. V was shortened by 2 bases and J by 5 bases, with 13 bases between the two germline ends. CDR3 nucleotides: TGTGCCAGCAGCGTTGACGCGGACGTGGAGACCCAGTACTTC. Its protein is CASSVDADVETQYF. Full variable domain (rest looked up from reference TRBV9 and TRBJ2-5): DSGVTQTPKHLITATGQRVTLRCSPRSGDLSVYWYQQSLDQGLQFLIQYYNGEERAKGNILERFSAQQFPDLHSELNLSSLELGDSALYFCASSVDADVETQYFGPGTRLLVL.

The genes are TRBV3-1 and TRBJ2-3; 9 bases are a match to TRBD2. V trimming: 0 bases; J trimming: 4 bases; junction bases outside the gene matches: 11. The CDR3 covers 18 residues. The V gene's germline CDR1 is LGHDT and CDR2 YNNKEL (reference sequence). The chain's CDR3 is CASSQDYRGRGGPDTQYF. CDR3 nucleotides: TGTGCCAGCAGCCAAGACTATAGGGGGCGGGGGGGACCAGATACGCAGTATTTT.

This clonotype was counted between two and nine times. The CDR3 DNA reads TGTGCCAGCAGCTTAACAGGGGATCTTCAAGAGACCCAGTACTTC. Translation: CASSLTGDLQETQYF. The genes are TRBV7-9 and TRBJ2-5; 7 bases are a match to TRBD1. V was pared by 2 bases and J by 2 bases, with 5 bases of the junction left unmatched. The CDR3 is 15 amino acids. The V gene's germline CDR1 is SEHNR and CDR2 FQNEAQ (reference sequence).

This clonotype has a handful of counts. The chain couples TRBV7-9 to TRBJ1-1; tentative D call: TRBD1 (5 bases). V dropped 1 base and J dropped 1 base, with 13 bases sitting between them. This CDR3 comprises 16 residues. Germline assignment: CDR1 SEHNR and CDR2 FQNEAQ (reference sequence). The CDR3 loop is CASSLGVADTNTEAFF. As DNA, the CDR3 is TGTGCCAGCAGCTTAGGAGTAGCGGACACGAACACTGAAGCTTTCTTT.

This clonotype was counted ten times or more. J is TRBJ2-3 and V is TRBV27, with 9 bases lining up with TRBD2. The CDR3 is 16 residues long. With V trimmed by 1 base and J by 1 base, 3 bases remained unmatched. Germline V gene sequence: CDR1 MNHEY, CDR2 SMNVEV (reference sequence). The CDR3 DNA follows: TGTGCCAGCAGTTTATTCGCTAGCGGGGGCACAGATACGCAGTATTTT. It encodes CASSLFASGGTDTQYF.

This clonotype has ten or more counts. J is TRBJ1-1 and V is TRBV12-3 or TRBV12-4, with TRBD1 as a possible D gene (5 bases). V lost 7 bases to trimming and J lost 8 bases, with 17 bases between them. The length of the CDR3 is 13 residues. The chain's CDR3 is CASTGTGTVEAFF. CDR3 bases: TGTGCCAGCACAGGGACGGGAACAGTGGAAGCTTTCTTT.

The chain couples TRBV20-1 to TRBJ2-2; D is unresolved. The germline CDR1 and CDR2 sequences are DFQATT and SNEGSKA (reference sequence). This CDR3 comprises 13 residues. Trimming took 3 bases from V and 2 from J, leaving 7 bases between them. The CDR3 protein is CSARGRNTGELFF. The CDR3 region has the DNA TGCAGTGCTAGGGGTAGAAACACCGGGGAGCTGTTTTTT.

The chain recombines TRBV6-2 or TRBV6-3 with TRBJ2-7, with TRBD1 identical over 9 bases. V was clipped by 0 bases and J by 4 bases; unmatched bases: 7. Germline V gene sequence: CDR1 MNHEY, CDR2 SVGEGT. This CDR3 comprises 16 residues. This CDR3 is CASSYSPGQGIYEQYF. CDR3 DNA: TGTGCCAGCAGTTACTCCCCCGGACAGGGGATTTACGAGCAGTACTTC.

A few counts support this clonotype. The V call is TRBV30, the J call TRBJ2-1; TRBD1 is a possible D gene (5 bases). V gave up 0 bases and J gave up 10 bases, with 13 bases separating them. Germline V CDR1 and CDR2: GTSNPN, SVGIG (reference sequence). The CDR3 contains 13 residues. This chain's CDR3 is CAWSVQVFGEQFF. DNA of the CDR3: TGTGCCTGGAGTGTACAGGTCTTTGGCGAGCAGTTCTTC.

The sample holds a few counts of this clonotype. The chain uses TRBV24-1 and TRBJ1-1; tentative D call: TRBD1 (6 bases). CDR3 length equals 13 residues. The germline V and J ends were trimmed by 11 bases and 4 bases, with 16 bases remaining between them. Germline CDR1 and CDR2: KGHDR and SFDVKD. The CDR3 nucleotides read TGTGCCAGGGGGACAACCTGGGCCACTGAAGCTTTCTTT. Translation gives CARGTTWATEAFF.

The chain has TRBV20-1 and TRBJ2-3, with D possibly matching TRBD2 (6 bases). Germline loops: CDR1 DFQATT, CDR2 SNEGSKA (reference sequence). The V gene lost 1 base and the J gene lost 9 bases, with 17 bases spanning the gap. The CDR3 sequence is 14 residues long. In DNA, the CDR3 is TGCAGTGCTAGAGTAGGGATAGGAGGGGAGACGCAGTATTTT. It codes for CSARVGIGGETQYF.

This clonotype has ten or more counts. The chain combines TRBV20-1 with TRBJ1-5, with D perhaps matching TRBD1 (5 bases). Between the trimmed V and J ends, which lost 2 bases and 6 bases, there was a span of 11 bases. The CDR3 totals 13 residues. Per the germline V gene, CDR1 is DFQATT and CDR2 is SNEGSKA (reference sequence). The CDR3 nucleotides are TGCAGTGCTAGAACGGGGCCGGGTCAGCCCCAGCATTTT. This gives the protein CSARTGPGQPQHF.

This clonotype has a handful of counts. V and J are TRBV7-2 and TRBJ2-3; D gene uncertain. V gave up 1 base and J gave up 2 bases, with 4 bases separating them. Germline assignment: CDR1 SGHTA and CDR2 FQGNSA. The CDR3 extends over 13 amino acids. The CDR3 DNA sequence: TGTGCCAGCAGCTTAGTCTACACAGATACGCAGTATTTT. It is translated as CASSLVYTDTQYF.

This clonotype was counted at least ten times. The chain couples TRBV2 to TRBJ2-4, with 8 bases identical to TRBD2. The CDR3 is 14 amino acids. Germline trimming cut 5 bases from V and 6 bases from J; bases unmatched to any gene: 6. Looked up from germline, CDR1 is SNHLY and CDR2 is FYNNEI. The CDR3 bases are TGTGCCAGCAGTCACGGGAGGGACACAAACATTCAGTACTTC. Protein sequence: CASSHGRDTNIQYF.

This clonotype was counted at least ten times. The CDR3 region is CASSEALQGYEQYF. The DNA of the CDR3 is TGTGCCAGCAGTGAAGCGCTTCAGGGCTACGAGCAGTACTTC. The chain carries TRBV2 and TRBJ2-7; TRBD1 is a possible D gene (5 bases). Looked up from germline, CDR1 is SNHLY and CDR2 is FYNNEI. With 0 bases removed from V and 3 bases from J, the gap between germline ends came to 9 bases. The CDR3 covers 14 residues.

The chain employs TRBV6-2 or TRBV6-3 and TRBJ2-2; tentative D call: TRBD1 (5 bases). Deletions cut 2 bases from V and 6 bases from J, with 13 bases between. This CDR3 has 15 residues. The germline V gene encodes CDR1 MNHEY and CDR2 SVGEGT. The CDR3 coding sequence is TGTGCCAGCAGTTACCTTGGTCAGGGCCCCGGGGAGCTGTTTTTT. Its translation: CASSYLGQGPGELFF.

The rearrangement links TRBV20-1 to TRBJ1-2; D is uncertain. The CDR3 consists of 13 residues. In germline, CDR1 is DFQATT, CDR2 SNEGSKA (reference sequence). V was cut by 2 bases and J by 1 base, with 8 bases left in between. This chain's CDR3 is CSARHGNNYGYTF. As DNA, the CDR3 is TGCAGTGCTAGACATGGGAATAACTATGGCTACACCTTC.

Of note for this clonotype: Germline and junction disagree at one end, which may indicate a read error. This chain joins TRBV20-1 and TRBJ1-2, with 8 bases fitting TRBD1. Germline assignment: CDR1 DFQATT and CDR2 SNEGSKA (reference sequence). This CDR3 has 13 amino acids. The CDR3 protein is CGARPTGVWGYTF. CDR3 bases: TGCGGTGCTAGACCGACAGGGGTTTGGGGCTACACCTTC.

This clonotype was picked up a small number of times. This chain uses TRBV4-1 with TRBJ2-7; TRBD2 aligns across 10 bases. Germline-derived CDR1 and CDR2 are MGHRA and YSYEKL. After removal of 4 bases from V and 3 bases from J, the junction contained 6 bases not matched to a gene. This CDR3 contains 15 residues. The CDR3 protein is CASSPGLAEVYEQYF. The DNA for the CDR3 is TGCGCCAGCAGCCCAGGACTAGCGGAAGTCTACGAGCAGTACTTC.